This T cell receptor beta chain came from a study of glioma-infiltrating T cells after dendritic cell vaccination. TCRB CDR3 was amplified from 2 ug genomic DNA or less. The PCR used 60 V beta and 13 J beta primers. Here immunoSEQ multiplex PCR was the method, and the copy in TCRdb shows in-frame clones only, minus some. The repertoire includes about 92,000 clones, under 90% of them detected once, and approximately 15% sits in the top ten. The CDR3 loop spans 19 amino acids. Trimming stripped 3 bases from V and 7 bases from J, with 27 bases between. From germline, CDR1 is SGHVS and CDR2 FQNEAQ. Turning to this clone: As yet, its antigen is unknown.

Study results and caveats: Only a small number of patients had complete blood and tumor samples. TCR clonality showed no direct relationship with survival.

Here the sequenced sample was blood, taken before dendritic cell vaccination. The TCR sequence derives from a human donor with glioblastoma. The chain couples TRBV7-8 to TRBJ1-4, with D perhaps TRBD1 (5 bases). The CDR3 loop is CASSFYPGTQGVSSEKLFF. The CDR3 nucleotides read TGTGCCAGCAGCTTTTATCCCGGAACTCAGGGCGTGTCGAGTGAAAAACTGTTTTTT.